The rows below give T cell receptor beta chains drawn from one sample of a study of early stage breast cancer tumors. Clones were read by immunoSEQ multiplex PCR, and TCRdb kept only the in-frame ones, dropping some. The data show fewer than 30,000 clones, 50% to 75% seen once. The material sequenced was breast tumor tissue. Every receptor here comes from a person in their fifties or sixties with breast cancer. The CDR3 runs from the conserved cysteine through the conserved F or W. D genes are given only for firm matches. Rows may omit the clone size; those that give it use once, few, many or a size class.

v_gene	abundance	j_gene	d_gene	CDR3aa	CDR3nt
TRBV5-1	-	TRBJ2-7	TRBD2	CASSIRLSGRMYEQYF	TGCGCCAGCAGCATACGCCTTAGCGGGAGGATGTACGAGCAGTACTTC
TRBV6-6	few	TRBJ1-2	-	CASSYVGYPPDGYTF	TGTGCCAGCAGTTACGTGGGGTACCCCCCGGATGGCTACACCTTC
TRBV18	-	TRBJ2-3	-	CASSPWGAQTDTQYF	TGTGCCAGCTCACCTTGGGGGGCTCAAACAGATACGCAGTATTTT
TRBV5-1	-	TRBJ1-4	TRBD1	CASSSGSQGSNEKLFF	TGCGCCAGCAGCTCAGGGTCACAGGGGTCTAATGAAAAACTGTTTTTT
TRBV15	-	TRBJ2-3	-	CATRRNPGARGTDTQYF	TGTGCCACGCGGAGAAATCCGGGAGCCCGAGGCACAGATACGCAGTATTTT
TRBV19	-	TRBJ2-1	-	CASSKTDRGKLKNEQFF	TGTGCCAGTAGTAAGACGGATCGGGGAAAGCTGAAGAATGAGCAGTTCTTC
TRBV2	-	TRBJ2-5	TRBD1	CASSERQGGETQYF	TGTGCCAGCAGTGAGAGACAGGGGGGAGAGACCCAGTACTTC
TRBV30	-	TRBJ1-2	TRBD1	CAWTRKGQGANNYGYTF	TGTGCCTGGACACGAAAGGGACAGGGGGCCAATAACTATGGCTACACCTTC
TRBV2	-	TRBJ2-7	TRBD2	CASSETSGEMGEQYF	TGTGCCAGCAGCGAAACTAGCGGGGAGATGGGCGAGCAGTACTTC
TRBV6-5	-	TRBJ1-1	-	CASKSPGGSEAFF	TGTGCCAGCAAATCCCCCGGGGGCTCTGAAGCTTTCTTT